This T cell receptor (beta chain) was obtained from a study of shared clonotypes between healthy human individuals. The germline gives CDR1 ENHRY, CDR2 SYGVKD. V lost 7 bases and J 4 bases, leaving 14 bases between the germline ends. This CDR3 region has 14 residues. The study enrolled healthy HIV-negative adults without recent acute infections or vaccinations as donors. Whole-study results and caveats: For naive CD4 cells, 4% to 5% of clonotypes were shared across a handful of donors.

Notes on this clone: Its antigen is unidentified.

In the authors' workflow: Sequence data from immunoSEQ were junction-only and lacked quality scores; consequently, filtering differed. Sequencing used immunoSEQ multiplex PCR; TCRdb keeps in-frame clones, though not all of them. V and J calls plus clone size are reproduced from that table; the DNA served to infer D and trimming. Of approximately 2.4 million clones listed, about 94% are singletons. The chain joins TRBV10-3 to TRBJ1-5, with D maybe TRBD1 (6 bases). This TCR was recovered from a young man in good health. Source material: naive CD4+ T cells sorted from blood. This sample's subset: CD45RA+ positively selected. Here the CDR3 DNA reads TGTGCCATCAACGAGGGGGAGCCAAATCAGCCCCAGCATTTT. Encoded protein: CAINEGEPNQPQHF.